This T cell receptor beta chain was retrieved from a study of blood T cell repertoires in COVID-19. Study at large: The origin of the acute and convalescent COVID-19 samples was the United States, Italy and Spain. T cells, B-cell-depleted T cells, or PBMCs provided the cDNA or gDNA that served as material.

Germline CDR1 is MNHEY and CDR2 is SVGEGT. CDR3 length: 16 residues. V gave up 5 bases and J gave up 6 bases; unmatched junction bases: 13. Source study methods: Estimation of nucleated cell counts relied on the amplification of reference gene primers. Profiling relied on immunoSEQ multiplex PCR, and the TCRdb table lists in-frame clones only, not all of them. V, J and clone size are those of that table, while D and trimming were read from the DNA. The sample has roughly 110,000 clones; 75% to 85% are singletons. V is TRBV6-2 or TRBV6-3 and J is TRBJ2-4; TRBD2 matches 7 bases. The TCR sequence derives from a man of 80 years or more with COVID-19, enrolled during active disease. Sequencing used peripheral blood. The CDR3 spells CASSHIHPTGGNIQYF. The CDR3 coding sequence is TGTGCCAGCAGTCATATCCACCCCACGGGGGGAAACATTCAGTACTTC.